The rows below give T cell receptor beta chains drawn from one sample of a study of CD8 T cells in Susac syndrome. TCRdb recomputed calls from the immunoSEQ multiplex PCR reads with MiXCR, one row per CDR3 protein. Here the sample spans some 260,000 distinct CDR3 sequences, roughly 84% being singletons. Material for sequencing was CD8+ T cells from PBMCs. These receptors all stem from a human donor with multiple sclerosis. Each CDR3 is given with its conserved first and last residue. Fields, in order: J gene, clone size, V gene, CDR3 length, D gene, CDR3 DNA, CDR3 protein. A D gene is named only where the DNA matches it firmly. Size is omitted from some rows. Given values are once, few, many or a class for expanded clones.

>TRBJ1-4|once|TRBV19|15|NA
TGTGCCAGCCGAGAAACAGTGACAACTAATGAAAAACTGTTTTTT
CASRETVTTNEKLFF
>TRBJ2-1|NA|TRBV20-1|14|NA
TGCAGTGCTTTGATCGGGTCAGCCTACAATGAGCAGTTCTTC
CSALIGSAYNEQFF
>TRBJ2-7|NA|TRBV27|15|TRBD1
TGTGCCAGCAGTCTGGGACAGGGGACTTCCTACGAGCAGTACTTC
CASSLGQGTSYEQYF
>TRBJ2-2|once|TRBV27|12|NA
TGTGCCAGCACCCATAACACCGGGGAGCTGTTTTTT
CASTHNTGELFF
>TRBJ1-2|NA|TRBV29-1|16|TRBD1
TGCAGCGTTGAAGCCCTAGGACAGGGTAGGAACTATGGCTACACCTTC
CSVEALGQGRNYGYTF
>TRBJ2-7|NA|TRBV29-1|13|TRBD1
TGCAGCGTTGAAGGGGGACAGGCCTACGAGCAGTACTTC
CSVEGGQAYEQYF
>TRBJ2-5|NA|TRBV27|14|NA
TGTGCCAGCAGTCAAACAGGTGTCCAAGAGACCCAGTACTTC
CASSQTGVQETQYF
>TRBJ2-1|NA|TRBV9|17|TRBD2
TGTGCCAGCAGCGCCCACCTACTAGCGGGGGAAAGCAATGAGCAGTTCTTC
CASSAHLLAGESNEQFF
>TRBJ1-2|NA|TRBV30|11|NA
TGTGCCTGGAGGGAAGGCTATGGCTACACCTTC
CAWREGYGYTF
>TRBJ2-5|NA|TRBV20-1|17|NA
TGCAGTGCTAGAGATTATCGTGACAGGTCCCGACAAGAGACCCAGTACTTC
CSARDYRDRSRQETQYF
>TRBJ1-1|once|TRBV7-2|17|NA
TGTGCCAGCAGCTTATATCTCTGGTCGGCAGATCCAACTGAAGCTTTCTTT
CASSLYLWSADPTEAFF
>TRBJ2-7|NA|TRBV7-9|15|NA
TGTGCCAGCAGCCCCAGGCGGGGCGACACTTACGAGCAGTACTTC
CASSPRRGDTYEQYF
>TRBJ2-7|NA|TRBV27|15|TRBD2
TGTGCCAGCAGTTTGGGGCTAGCGGCCCTCAACGAGCAGTACTTC
CASSLGLAALNEQYF
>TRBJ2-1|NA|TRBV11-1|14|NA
TGTGCCAGCCGCTTCCTGGAGGGGGACAATGAGCAGTTCTTC
CASRFLEGDNEQFF
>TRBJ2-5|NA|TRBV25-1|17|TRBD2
TGTGCCAGCAGTGGCCCGCTAGCGGGAGGGCCGGAGGAGACCCAGTACTTC
CASSGPLAGGPEETQYF
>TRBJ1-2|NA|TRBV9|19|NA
TGTGCCAGCAGCGTAGAGGCCACAGGTCCTAACCTCGCTAACTATGGCTACACCTTC
CASSVEATGPNLANYGYTF
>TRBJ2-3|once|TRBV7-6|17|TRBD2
TGTGCCAGCAGCCCGGGACTAGCGGGAGTCCGAACAGATACGCAGTATTTT
CASSPGLAGVRTDTQYF
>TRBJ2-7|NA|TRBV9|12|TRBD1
TGTGCCAGCAGCGTACAGGGGGACGAGCAGTACTTC
CASSVQGDEQYF
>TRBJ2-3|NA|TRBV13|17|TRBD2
TGTGCCAGCAGCTTAGCTACTAGCGGGAGTCGGACAGATACGCAGTATTTT
CASSLATSGSRTDTQYF
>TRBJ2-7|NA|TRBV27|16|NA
TGTGCCAGCAGTTTAACCGGGACAAAGGTGTACTACGAGCAGTACTTC
CASSLTGTKVYYEQYF
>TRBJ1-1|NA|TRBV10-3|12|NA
TGTGCCATCAGTGAGTCGGGCCCTGAAGCTTTCTTT
CAISESGPEAFF
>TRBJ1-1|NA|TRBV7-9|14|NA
TGTGCCAGCAGCGCCTGGACAGAACGAACTGAAGCTTTCTTT
CASSAWTERTEAFF
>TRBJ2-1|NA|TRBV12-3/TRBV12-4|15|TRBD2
TGTGCCAGCAGTTCTAGCGGGATGGGAAATAATGAGCAGTTCTTC
CASSSSGMGNNEQFF
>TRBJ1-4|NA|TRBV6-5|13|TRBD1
TGTGCCAGCAGTGGACAGGGAAATGAAAAACTGTTTTTT
CASSGQGNEKLFF
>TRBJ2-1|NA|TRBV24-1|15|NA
TGTGCCACCAGTGATGGGCGCGGCTCTTACAATGAGCAGTTCTTC
CATSDGRGSYNEQFF
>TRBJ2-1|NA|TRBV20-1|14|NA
TGCAGTGCTAGATGGGACTTCCCTTTCAATGAGCAGTTCTTC
CSARWDFPFNEQFF
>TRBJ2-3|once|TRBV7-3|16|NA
TGTGCCAGCAGCCAGAGACCTTTAAGGCCCACAGATACGCAGTATTTT
CASSQRPLRPTDTQYF
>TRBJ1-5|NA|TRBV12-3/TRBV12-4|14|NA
TGTGCCAGCAGTTTCAGGAGTGGCAATCAGCCCCAGCATTTT
CASSFRSGNQPQHF
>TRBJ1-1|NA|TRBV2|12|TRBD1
TGTGCCATCGACAGGGGGGATACTGAAGCTTTCTTT
CAIDRGDTEAFF
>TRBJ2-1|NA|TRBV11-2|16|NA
TGTGCCAGCAGCTTAAGGACGGGGCAAATCAACAATGAGCAGTTCTTC
CASSLRTGQINNEQFF
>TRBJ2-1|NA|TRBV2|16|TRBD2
TGTGCCAGCAGTGGGGGCCTTAGCGGGAGGAGCAATGAGCAGTTCTTC
CASSGGLSGRSNEQFF
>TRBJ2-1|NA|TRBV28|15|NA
TGTGCCAGCAGGTTCACTCAGGGCCCAGGGAGCGAGCAGTTCTTC
CASRFTQGPGSEQFF
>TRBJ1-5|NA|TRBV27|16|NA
TGTGCCAGCAGTTTAGGGACACCGAGGGCGAATCAGCCCCAGCATTTT
CASSLGTPRANQPQHF
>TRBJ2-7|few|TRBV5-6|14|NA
TGTGCCAGCAGCTTGGGAGCGGCACCCTACGAGCAGTACTTC
CASSLGAAPYEQYF
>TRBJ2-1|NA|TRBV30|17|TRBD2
TGTGCCTGGAGTGTACCCTTCCTAGCGGGAGAATACAATGAGCAGTTCTTC
CAWSVPFLAGEYNEQFF